This passage covers 18 T cell receptor beta chains from one sample sequenced in a study of blood T cell repertoires in COVID-19. TCRdb's copy holds only in-frame clones and misses some; the assay was immunoSEQ multiplex PCR. The sample carries tens of thousands of clones, almost 85% recorded once. The sample consisted of peripheral blood. The receptor source for this set is a man aged 80 or over with acute or convalescent COVID-19.

The genes are TRBV4-2 and TRBJ2-1; TRBD2 matches at 12 bases. The ends lost 2 bases at V and 0 bases at J; junction bases unmatched: 5. Germline V CDR1 and CDR2: LGHNA, YNFKEQ. The CDR3 runs 18 residues. The chain's CDR3 is CASSQTSGGKSSYNEQFF. The CDR3 DNA reads as TGTGCCAGCAGCCAAACTAGCGGGGGGAAAAGCTCCTACAATGAGCAGTTCTTC.

This chain links TRBV9 with TRBJ1-3, with 9 bases that match TRBD1. CDR1 is SGDLS, CDR2 YYNGEE, per germline. This CDR3 region has 17 residues. With V trimmed by 3 bases and J by 4 bases, 11 bases remained unmatched. The CDR3 bases are TGTGCCAGCAGCGCCTACAGGGGGCTAACGTGGGGAAACACCATATATTTT. As protein: CASSAYRGLTWGNTIYF.

V usage is TRBV27 and J usage is TRBJ1-1, with D tentatively TRBD1 (6 bases). This CDR3 region has 13 residues. Per germline, CDR1 MNHEY and CDR2 SMNVEV (reference sequence). V was cut by 6 bases and J by 10 bases, with 18 bases left in between. CDR3 bases: TGTGCCAGCAGCCCCCCAGGGGCGGGGGTAGCTTTCTTT. Amino acids: CASSPPGAGVAFF.

The rearrangement links TRBV5-4 to TRBJ2-1; 8 nucleotides agree with TRBD1. The germline gives CDR1 SGHNT, CDR2 YYREEE (reference sequence). CDR3 length: 14 residues. Germline trimming cut 9 bases from V and 6 bases from J; bases unmatched to any gene: 11. The CDR3 reads CAIQPRQGSNEQFF. The CDR3 DNA reads as TGTGCCATCCAACCTAGACAGGGGTCCAATGAGCAGTTCTTC.

The chain combines TRBV10-1 with TRBJ2-1; 8 bases are a match to TRBD2. Germline V gives CDR1 WNHNN, CDR2 SYGVQD (reference sequence). The V segment lost 2 bases and the J segment 4 bases; nucleotides outside the gene matches: 4. CDR3 length equals 15 residues. The CDR3 DNA is TGCGCCAGCAGTGAGGGAGCGGGGGAGTACAATGAGCAGTTCTTC. Its translation is CASSEGAGEYNEQFF.

The chain carries TRBV4-1 and TRBJ2-7, with a tentative D call TRBD2 (5 bases). The germline V gene encodes CDR1 MGHRA and CDR2 YSYEKL. Trimming took off 0 bases at V and 2 bases at J, with 11 bases between the two ends. The CDR3 has 15 amino acids. The CDR3 loop is CASSQDGSRPYEQYF. The CDR3 DNA follows: TGCGCCAGCAGCCAAGATGGGAGCAGGCCCTACGAGCAGTACTTC.

The chain links TRBV11-3 to TRBJ2-3; no clear D. The germline gives CDR1 SGHNT, CDR2 YENEEA. V was cut by 5 bases and J by 2 bases, with 11 bases left in between. There are 14 residues in the CDR3. This chain's CDR3 is CASSSARLTDTQYF. The CDR3 nucleotides read TGTGCCAGCAGCAGCGCCCGGCTCACAGATACGCAGTATTTT. The full variable domain, in which reference TRBV11-3 and TRBJ2-3 provide the parts outside the CDR3, is EAGVVQSPRYKIIEKKQPVAFWCNPISGHNTLYWYLQNLGQGPELLIRYENEEAVDDSQLPKDRFSAERLKGVDSTLKIQPAELGDSAVYLCASSSARLTDTQYFGPGTRLTVL.

On this clone itself: The same CDR3 can be traced to other DNA sequences in this sample. The V call is TRBV5-6, the J call TRBJ2-5, with TRBD2 identical over 7 bases. CDR1 and CDR2 (germline): SGHDT, YYEEEE. The CDR3 extends over 14 amino acids. V lost 2 bases, J lost 3 bases, and 4 bases stayed unmatched. CDR3 loop: CASSLRAGKETQYF. In DNA form, the CDR3 reads TGTGCCAGCAGCTTACGAGCGGGAAAAGAGACCCAGTACTTC.

This clone was found a few times. This chain joins TRBV20-1 and TRBJ1-3; D is possibly TRBD1 (5 bases). V lost 3 bases and J 8 bases, leaving 20 bases between the germline ends. Per the germline V gene, CDR1 is DFQATT and CDR2 is SNEGSKA (reference sequence). CDR3 length equals 15 residues. The CDR3 coding sequence is TGCAGTGCTAGTCACCCCCGGGACTTCGGGGACACCATATATTTT. It yields the protein CSASHPRDFGDTIYF.

The chain recombines TRBV12-2 with TRBJ2-3; the tabulated D call, TRBD1, remains unverified against the DNA. TRBV12-2 is a recognized pseudogene. CDR3 length: 19 residues. In nucleotides, the CDR3 is TGTGCAAGTCGCTTAGTGTCGGGACAGGGAACGCCGCTCACAGATACGCAGTATTTT. Its translation: CASRLVSGQGTPLTDTQYF.

The chain links TRBV7-3 to TRBJ2-5; D may be TRBD1 (5 bases). The CDR3 extends over 13 amino acids. Germline V lookup: CDR1 SGHTA, CDR2 FQGTGA. V was shortened by 8 bases and J by 4 bases, with 14 bases between the two germline ends. The CDR3 loop is CASALGQGETQYF. The CDR3 region has the DNA TGTGCCAGCGCTCTGGGGCAGGGAGAGACCCAGTACTTC.

The gene calls are TRBV5-1 and TRBJ1-1; 12 positions agree with TRBD1. Germline CDR1 reads SGHRS; CDR2 reads YFSETQ. There are 15 residues in the CDR3. With 3 bases clipped from V and 4 bases from J, the junction kept 4 bases outside the gene matches. Written as DNA, the CDR3 is TGCGCCAGCAGCTCCGGGACAGGGGGCGTCACTGAAGCTTTCTTT. Residues: CASSSGTGGVTEAFF.

This clone was detected only once. The gene calls are TRBV5-1 and TRBJ2-3; D is possibly TRBD1 (5 bases). Germline CDR1 is SGHRS and CDR2 is YFSETQ. The CDR3 extends over 15 amino acids. Between the trimmed V and J ends, which lost 0 bases and 0 bases, there was a span of 8 bases. The CDR3 nucleotides are TGCGCCAGCAGCTTGGGGCCAGGGAGCACAGATACGCAGTATTTT. The encoded protein is CASSLGPGSTDTQYF.

The genes are TRBV5-1 and TRBJ1-2; D gene unclear. This CDR3 region has 13 residues. Germline assignment: CDR1 SGHRS and CDR2 YFSETQ. Trimming stripped 4 bases from V and 0 bases from J, with 7 bases between. The CDR3: CASSREANYGYTF. DNA for the CDR3: TGCGCCAGCAGCCGCGAAGCTAACTATGGCTACACCTTC.

This clone has only a few counts. V gene TRBV19 combines with J gene TRBJ1-4, with 10 bases that match TRBD1. The V and J ends lost 7 bases and 8 bases, in that order; junction bases with no gene match: 10. CDR3 length: 15 residues. Germline CDR1 LNHDA, CDR2 SQIVND (reference sequence). The CDR3 DNA sequence: TGTGCCAGTACGGGTACCGGGACAGGGGAGGAAAAACTGTTTTTT. Translated, it gives CASTGTGTGEEKLFF.

The rearrangement links TRBV19 to TRBJ2-2; possibly TRBD2 for D (6 bases). The CDR3 consists of 16 residues. Trimming took 5 bases from V and 1 from J, leaving 14 bases between them. Looked up from germline, CDR1 is LNHDA and CDR2 is SQIVND (reference sequence). DNA of the CDR3: TGTGCCAGTAGTCAGTGGAGGGCCGAGAACACCGGGGAGCTGTTTTTT. It translates to CASSQWRAENTGELFF.

The chain combines TRBV5-8 with TRBJ2-7; 9 bases match TRBD1. Germline CDR1 is SGHTS and CDR2 is YDEGEE. The CDR3 has 16 residues. V trimming: 4 bases; J trimming: 1 base; junction bases outside the gene matches: 9. CDR3 amino acids: CASSGTTGTGSYEQYF. The CDR3 DNA reads as TGTGCCAGCAGCGGAACAACGGGGACAGGGTCCTACGAGCAGTACTTC.

The chain uses TRBV5-4 and TRBJ1-1; tentative D call: TRBD1 (6 bases). From germline, CDR1 is SGHNT and CDR2 YYREEE (reference sequence). Deletions cut 1 base from V and 4 bases from J, with 14 bases between. This CDR3 has 15 residues. The CDR3 region has the DNA TGTGCCAGCAGCTTGACCGGGGGGCTGGGCACTGAAGCTTTCTTT. This sequence encodes CASSLTGGLGTEAFF.